The 12 T cell receptor beta chains reported below all come from one sample, sequenced in a study of radiation and T cells in renal cell carcinoma. Treatment noted: treatment-naive control, cytoreductive nephrectomy. Using immunoSEQ multiplex PCR, the repertoire was profiled, and TCRdb retains in-frame clones only, with some absent. The sample lists 10,000 to 12,000 clones; nearly 60% were seen once. Specimen: tumor tissue, collected from a patient whose treatment was nephrectomy without radiotherapy. The receptors were gathered from a man in his forties with renal cell carcinoma.

This clone was seen a handful of times. The chain combines TRBV19 with TRBJ2-4, with D perhaps given as TRBD1 or TRBD2 (5 bases each). V was shortened by 5 bases and J by 0 bases, with 8 bases between the two germline ends. Germline CDR1 is LNHDA and CDR2 is SQIVND (reference sequence). The CDR3 loop spans 14 amino acids. The CDR3 DNA is TGTGCCAGTAGTCCCGGGACAGCCAAAAACATTCAGTACTTC. Its protein is CASSPGTAKNIQYF.

The chain has TRBV9 and TRBJ2-3; no clear D. Germline V gene data show CDR1 as SGDLS and CDR2 as YYNGEE. Trimming cost V 0 bases and J 2 bases, with 13 bases left between them. This CDR3 is built from 16 residues. CDR3 DNA sequence: TGTGCCAGCAGCGTAGGGGGTGGCTATCACACAGATACGCAGTATTTT. Amino acid sequence: CASSVGGGYHTDTQYF.

V gene TRBV19 combines with J gene TRBJ2-1, with a weak D call TRBD2 (5 bases). The CDR3 is made up of 15 amino acids. Deletions cut 6 bases from V and 8 bases from J, with 20 bases between. From germline, CDR1 is LNHDA and CDR2 SQIVND (reference sequence). DNA for the CDR3: TGTGCCAGTAGCCTCGGCGCTAGCTCAAAGGATGAGCAGTTCTTC. Protein: CASSLGASSKDEQFF.

This sequence joins TRBV14 and TRBJ2-2, with 7 positions matching TRBD2. CDR1 is SGHDN and CDR2 is FVKESK in the germline V gene. The CDR3 runs to 15 residues. V gave up 4 bases and J gave up 4 bases; unmatched junction bases: 6. CDR3 residues: CASSRGSTGTGELFF. CDR3 in DNA: TGTGCCAGCAGCCGCGGGAGTACGGGCACCGGGGAGCTGTTTTTT.

This rearrangement joins TRBV2 to TRBJ2-3; D gene ambiguous. V was cut by 8 bases and J by 0 bases, with 9 bases left in between. This CDR3 has 13 residues. Germline values: CDR1 SNHLY, CDR2 FYNNEI. CDR3 residues: CASVKESTDTQYF. As DNA, the CDR3 is TGTGCCAGCGTAAAGGAGAGCACAGATACGCAGTATTTT. Complete variable domain (other parts from reference TRBV2 and TRBJ2-3): EPEVTQTPSHQVTQMGQEVILRCVPISNHLYFYWYRQILGQKVEFLVSFYNNEISEKSEIFDDQFSVERPDGSNFTLKIRSTKLEDSAMYFCASVKESTDTQYFGPGTRLTVL.

This clone was observed a handful of times. The rearrangement joins TRBV7-9 to TRBJ2-7; D gene uncertain. The CDR3 extends over 14 amino acids. V shed 1 base and J shed 0 bases, with 7 bases lying between them. CDR1 is SEHNR and CDR2 is FQNEAQ in the germline V gene (reference sequence). Here the CDR3 DNA reads TGTGCCAGCAGCTTAGGCGGCCACTCCTACGAGCAGTACTTC. It is translated as CASSLGGHSYEQYF.

V is TRBV29-1 and J is TRBJ2-3; D gene uncertain. In germline, CDR1 is SQVTM, CDR2 ANQGSEA. The CDR3 is made up of 13 amino acids. Trimming shortened V by 6 bases and J by 1 base, and 11 bases separated the two germline ends. The CDR3 spells CSVNQGGTDTQYF. CDR3 nucleotide sequence: TGCAGCGTCAACCAAGGTGGCACAGATACGCAGTATTTT.

This clone occurred a few times. The rearrangement uses TRBV14 and TRBJ2-1; 9 bases are shared with TRBD2. V was clipped by 4 bases and J by 9 bases; unmatched bases: 10. Germline V lookup: CDR1 SGHDN, CDR2 FVKESK. The CDR3 contains 15 residues. DNA of the CDR3: TGTGCCAGCAGCCCCGCTGCGGGAGGGGGTGGTGAGCAGTTCTTC. It specifies CASSPAAGGGGEQFF.

V gene TRBV7-9 combines with J gene TRBJ1-5; no clear D. The CDR3 sequence is 11 residues long. Trimming shortened V by 3 bases and J by 11 bases, and 8 bases separated the two germline ends. CDR1 SEHNR and CDR2 FQNEAQ come from the germline V gene (reference sequence). This CDR3 reads CASSLGEAQHF. The CDR3 DNA reads as TGTGCCAGCAGCTTGGGTGAGGCCCAGCATTTT.

The V and J genes are TRBV19 and TRBJ2-6; D uncertain. Germline CDR1 and CDR2: LNHDA and SQIVND (reference sequence). Trimming cost V 9 bases and J 2 bases, with 23 bases left between them. The CDR3 is made up of 18 amino acids. The CDR3 sequence: CASQNILQSAAGANVLTF. The CDR3, as DNA: TGTGCCAGCCAAAATATCCTACAGAGTGCAGCTGGGGCCAACGTCCTGACTTTC.

This chain links TRBV7-2 with TRBJ2-7; D might be TRBD2 (6 bases). The CDR3 contains 14 residues. The V and J ends lost 5 bases and 2 bases respectively, with 13 bases between them. The V gene's germline CDR1 is SGHTA and CDR2 FQGNSA. CDR3 bases: TGTGCCAGCAGCCTGGTAGCGGCTACCTACGAGCAGTACTTC. Its protein is CASSLVAATYEQYF.

The chain recombines TRBV2 with TRBJ2-7; D gene unclear. Per germline, CDR1 SNHLY and CDR2 FYNNEI. Trimming stripped 3 bases from V and 2 bases from J, with 8 bases between. The CDR3 sequence is 13 residues long. DNA for the CDR3: TGTGCCAGCAGTGACTCATACGCCTACGAGCAGTACGTC. Translation: CASSDSYAYEQYV.